The 15 T cell receptor beta chains below all came from one sample that was sequenced in a study of human T cells and chemical hapten exposure. The time point here: patch test 1, 2 weeks after DPC sensitization. The treatment denotes: therapeutic diphenylcyclopropenone sensitization with weekly scalp DPC. TCRdb reprocessed the RACE reads via MiXCR and lists one record per CDR3 protein. Altogether 340,000 or so distinct CDR3 sequences are present, around 7% being singletons, with the ten largest covering 7% to 10%. This specimen consisted of whole blood, obtained in connection with sensitization to the hapten diphenylcyclopropenone (DPC). Every receptor here comes from a woman between 18 and 29 years old with alopecia areata. Some clones in this sample may be carry-over from other donors' samples.

This clonotype has just a few counts. The CDR3 coding sequence is TGTGCCAGCAGCCACAGAGCAACTAATGAAAAACTGTTTTTT. It yields the protein CASSHRATNEKLFF. The J gene is TRBJ1-4, the V gene TRBV21-1. TRBV21-1 is a listed pseudogene. The CDR3 covers 14 residues.

The rearrangement joins TRBV7-9 to TRBJ2-4; TRBD1 matches 8 bases. CDR1 is SEHNR, CDR2 FQNEAQ, per germline (reference sequence). CDR3 length: 16 residues. V lost 4 bases, J lost 3 bases, and 8 bases stayed unmatched. The CDR3 DNA follows: TGTGCCAGCAGCTCCGGGACAGGAGTCGACAAAAACATTCAGTACTTC. This gives the protein CASSSGTGVDKNIQYF.

This clonotype came up many times. The chain joins TRBV29-1 to TRBJ1-1; D gene uncertain. Germline V lookup: CDR1 SQVTM, CDR2 ANQGSEA. V lost 6 bases and J 3 bases, leaving 11 bases between the germline ends. The CDR3 runs 12 residues. The CDR3 DNA reads as TGCAGCGTCCAACCCCTTGACACTGAAGCTTTCTTT. Translation gives CSVQPLDTEAFF.

This clonotype was seen at least ten times. The chain is built from TRBV7-3 and TRBJ2-2; D ambiguous. The CDR3 covers 15 residues. Between the trimmed V and J ends, which lost 5 bases and 1 base, there was a span of 11 bases. Per germline, CDR1 SGHTA and CDR2 FQGTGA. The CDR3 region has the DNA TGTGCCAGCAGCCCGCGGACGGAGAACACCGGGGAGCTGTTTTTT. It encodes CASSPRTENTGELFF.

This clonotype was picked up a small number of times. The chain links TRBV5-1 to TRBJ1-1; TRBD1 aligns across 7 bases. CDR1 is SGHRS and CDR2 is YFSETQ in the germline V gene. CDR3 length: 15 residues. V lost 0 bases and J lost 4; bases outside the gene matches: 6. CDR3 amino acids: CASSLVGGAGTEAFF. CDR3 DNA: TGCGCCAGCAGCTTGGTAGGGGGCGCAGGCACTGAAGCTTTCTTT.

This clonotype was recorded a few times. This chain links TRBV7-2 with TRBJ1-1, with D possibly being TRBD1 (5 bases). Trimming stripped 5 bases from V and 7 bases from J, with 14 bases between. Germline V gene lookup returns CDR1 SGHTA and CDR2 FQGNSA. The CDR3 has 13 residues. The CDR3 reads CASSTRDGGEAFF. The CDR3 bases are TGTGCCAGCAGCACGAGGGACGGCGGTGAAGCTTTCTTT.

There are many counts of this clonotype. The V gene is TRBV7-9, the J gene TRBJ2-1; no firm D call. The ends were cut back, 1 base at V and 5 bases at J, with 9 bases in the middle. The CDR3 is 14 residues long. Germline CDR1 SEHNR, CDR2 FQNEAQ (reference sequence). In DNA, the CDR3 is TGTGCCAGCAGCTTAGGTTGGGGTAACAATGAGCAGTTCTTC. This gives the protein CASSLGWGNNEQFF.

This clonotype was seen a handful of times. The chain links TRBV5-1 to TRBJ1-5; no reliable D call. Germline values: CDR1 SGHRS, CDR2 YFSETQ. The CDR3 covers 13 residues. V shed 8 bases and J shed 0 bases, with 9 bases lying between them. The CDR3 sequence is CARTEYSNQPQHF. In nucleotides, the CDR3 is TGCGCCAGAACGGAGTATAGCAATCAGCCCCAGCATTTT. Full variable domain (rest looked up from reference TRBV5-1 and TRBJ1-5): KAGVTQTPRYLIKTRGQQVTLSCSPISGHRSVSWYQQTPGQGLQFLFEYFSETQRNKGNFPGRFSGRQFSNSRSEMNVSTLELGDSALYLCARTEYSNQPQHFGDGTRLSIL.

This clonotype was seen more than once but under ten times. V and J are TRBV20-1 and TRBJ2-7; D may be TRBD1 or TRBD2 (5 bases each). Germline CDR1 and CDR2: DFQATT and SNEGSKA (reference sequence). The V gene lost 1 base and the J gene lost 3 bases, with 19 bases spanning the gap. This CDR3 contains 16 residues. The CDR3 sequence is CSARVGWLRDRYEQYF. The CDR3 nucleotides are TGCAGTGCTAGAGTGGGTTGGCTCAGGGACCGCTACGAGCAGTACTTC.

This clonotype was counted at least ten times. The genes are TRBV2 and TRBJ2-4; D may be TRBD2 (5 bases). Trimming left V 6 bases short and J 10 bases short, with 10 bases between. CDR1 and CDR2 from the germline V gene are SNHLY and FYNNEI. This CDR3 contains 11 residues. As DNA, the CDR3 is TGTGCCAGCAGGCTAGGAGGAATTCAGTACTTC. Its translation is CASRLGGIQYF.

The J gene is TRBJ2-1, the V gene TRBV11-3, with 8 bases identical to TRBD2. Losses at the gene ends were 5 bases for V and 3 bases for J; bases not matched to a gene: 3. CDR3 length: 14 residues. Germline-derived CDR1 and CDR2 are SGHNT and YENEEA. The CDR3 DNA follows: TGTGCCAGCAGCCCCCGGGAGGGCTACAATGAGCAGTTCTTC. Amino acid sequence: CASSPREGYNEQFF.

This clonotype was counted a few times. This chain uses TRBV6-5 with TRBJ1-4; 7 positions match TRBD1. Trimming removed 0 bases from V and 8 bases from J; junction bases left unmatched: 9. The CDR3 extends over 16 amino acids. CDR1 and CDR2 (germline): MNHEY, SVGAGI. In DNA, the CDR3 is TGTGCCAGCAGTTACTCCTGGACAGGAAAAAACGAAAAACTGTTTTTT. This translates into CASSYSWTGKNEKLFF.

This clonotype was counted at least ten times. The chain carries TRBV7-8 and TRBJ1-5; 8 nucleotides align to TRBD1. V lost 1 base to trimming and J lost 7 bases; unmatched junction nucleotides: 9. Per germline, CDR1 SGHVS and CDR2 FQNEAQ. This CDR3 is 16 amino acids long. CDR3 sequence (DNA): TGTGCCAGCAGCTTAGAGGACAGGGAACTGGGGCAGCCCCAGCATTTT. This sequence encodes CASSLEDRELGQPQHF.

This clonotype was detected ten times or more. The V and J genes are TRBV11-3 and TRBJ2-3, with a tentative D call TRBD2 (6 bases). This CDR3 has 13 amino acids. V was pared by 1 base and J by 8 bases, with 10 bases between. Per germline, CDR1 SGHNT and CDR2 YENEEA. The DNA of the CDR3 is TGTGCCAGCAGCTTAGTAGCGGACGTTACGCAGTATTTT. This codes for CASSLVADVTQYF. Full variable domain (outside the CDR3, taken from reference TRBV11-3 and TRBJ2-3): EAGVVQSPRYKIIEKKQPVAFWCNPISGHNTLYWYLQNLGQGPELLIRYENEEAVDDSQLPKDRFSAERLKGVDSTLKIQPAELGDSAVYLCASSLVADVTQYFGPGTRLTVL.

This clonotype was observed a few times. This chain connects TRBV7-2 to TRBJ2-1; the D call may be TRBD1 or TRBD2 (6 bases each). The CDR3 is 17 amino acids. Germline CDR1 reads SGHTA; CDR2 reads FQGNSA. V was shortened by 6 bases and J by 7 bases, with 25 bases between the two germline ends. The CDR3 DNA is TGTGCCAGCAGGCCCTTTAAGGGGGGCTATGGGATGAATGAGCAGTTCTTC. This codes for CASRPFKGGYGMNEQFF.